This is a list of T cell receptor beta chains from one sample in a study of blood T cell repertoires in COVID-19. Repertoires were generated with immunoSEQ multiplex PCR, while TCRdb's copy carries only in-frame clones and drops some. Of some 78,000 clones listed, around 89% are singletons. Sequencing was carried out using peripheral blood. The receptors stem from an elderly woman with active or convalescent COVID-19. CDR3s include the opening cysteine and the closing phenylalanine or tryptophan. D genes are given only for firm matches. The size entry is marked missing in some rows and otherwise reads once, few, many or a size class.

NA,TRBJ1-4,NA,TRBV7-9,TGTGCCAGCAGCTTAGGGGACAACTCTAATGAAAAACTGTTTTTT,CASSLGDNSNEKLFF
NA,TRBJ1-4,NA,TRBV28,TGTGCCAGCAGTTCGGGGAGGGACCCGGGGTTAAATGAAAAACTGTTTTTT,CASSSGRDPGLNEKLFF
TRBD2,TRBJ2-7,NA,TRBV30,TGTGCCTGGAGTGTACGCCTAGCGGGAGGTGGAACCTACGAGCAGTACTTC,CAWSVRLAGGGTYEQYF
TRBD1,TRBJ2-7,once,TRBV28,TGTGCCACCACTACAGGGGGCAGCTCCTACGAGCAGTACTTC,CATTTGGSSYEQYF
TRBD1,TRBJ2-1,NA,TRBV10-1,TGCGCCAGCAGTCAGGGGGCGCGAGATGAGCAGTTCTTC,CASSQGARDEQFF
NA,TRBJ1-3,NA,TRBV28,TGTGCCAGCAGTTCTGATAACCCGGGAGGTGTAAACACCATATATTTT,CASSSDNPGGVNTIYF
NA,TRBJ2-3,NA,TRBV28,TGTGCCAGCGGGTCTAGAAAGGGCACAGATACGCAGTATTTT,CASGSRKGTDTQYF
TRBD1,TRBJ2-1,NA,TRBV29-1,TGCAGCGTTGAGGGGACAGGGCTCCCCTCCTACAATGAGCAGTTCTTC,CSVEGTGLPSYNEQFF
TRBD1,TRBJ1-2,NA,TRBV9,TGTGCCAGCAGCTCCCAGGGGGACTATGGCTACACCTTC,CASSSQGDYGYTF
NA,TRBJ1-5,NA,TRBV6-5,TGTGCCAGCAGACGACAGGCGGACAATCAGCCCCAGCATTTT,CASRRQADNQPQHF
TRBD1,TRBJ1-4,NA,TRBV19,TGTGCCAGTAGTGACAGGGGGCGTGAAAAACTGTTTTTT,CASSDRGREKLFF
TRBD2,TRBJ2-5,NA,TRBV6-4,TGTGCCAGCAGTGTATCCAGCGGGACCGGAGAGACCCAGTACTTC,CASSVSSGTGETQYF
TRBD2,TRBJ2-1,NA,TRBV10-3,TGTGCCATCAACCCGGGACTAGCGGGGTACAATGAGCAGTTCTTC,CAINPGLAGYNEQFF
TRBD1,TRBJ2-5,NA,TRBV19,TGTGCCAGTAGTATTGGGGACAGGGGAGAGACCCAGTACTTC,CASSIGDRGETQYF
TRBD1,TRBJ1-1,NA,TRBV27,TGTGCCAGCAGTGTAAGACAGGGGGCAAACACTGAAGCTTTCTTT,CASSVRQGANTEAFF
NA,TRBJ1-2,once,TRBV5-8,TGTGCCAGCAGCTTGAGGGGGATGAACTATGGCTACACCTTC,CASSLRGMNYGYTF
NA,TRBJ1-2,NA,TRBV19,TGTGCCAGTAGTATGGGAGCCTGGGGCTACACCTTC,CASSMGAWGYTF
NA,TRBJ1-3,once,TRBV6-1,TGTGCCAGCAGTGAACGGTCTGGAAACACCATATATTTT,CASSERSGNTIYF
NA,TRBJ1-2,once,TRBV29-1,TGCAGCGCCTTGTTGTCGCCCACTGTTCTCCTACTGTCCAATGGCTACACCTTC,CSALLSPTVLLLSNGYTF
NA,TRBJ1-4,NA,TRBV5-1,TGCGCCAGCAGGTCCACCGGGGATCGGCGTGAAAAACTGTTTTTT,CASRSTGDRREKLFF
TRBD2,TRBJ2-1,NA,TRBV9,TGTGCCAGCAGCGTAGAAACTAGCGGGGGTGAGCAGTTCTTC,CASSVETSGGEQFF
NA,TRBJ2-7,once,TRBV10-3,TGTGCCATCAGTGAGAGGCAGGGTTCTCAGGAGCAGTACTTC,CAISERQGSQEQYF
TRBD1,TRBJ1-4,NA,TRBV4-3,TGCGCCAGCAGCCCGCAGGCGGGACAGGGGGTTGAAAAACTGTTTTTT,CASSPQAGQGVEKLFF
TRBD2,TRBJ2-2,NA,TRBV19,TGTGCCAGTAGAGATGGGACTAGAACCGGGGAGCTGTTTTTT,CASRDGTRTGELFF
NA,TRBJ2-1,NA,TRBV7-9,TGTGCCAGCACCCTAGCGACACACTCCTACAATGAGCAGTTCTTC,CASTLATHSYNEQFF
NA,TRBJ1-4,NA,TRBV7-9,TGTGCCAGCAGCTTGGGTCGGGTAGTGGAAAAACTGTTTTTT,CASSLGRVVEKLFF
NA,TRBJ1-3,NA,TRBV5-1,TGCGCCAGCAGCTTGAGTGGAGGGGTGGCTGGAAACACCATATATTTT,CASSLSGGVAGNTIYF
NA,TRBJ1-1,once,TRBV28,TGTGCCAGCAGGCGAACAGGGTTGAACACTGAAGCTTTCTTT,CASRRTGLNTEAFF
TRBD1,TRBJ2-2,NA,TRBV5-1,TGCGCCAGCAGCTTGCCGACAGGGGGCACCGGGGAGCTGTTTTTT,CASSLPTGGTGELFF
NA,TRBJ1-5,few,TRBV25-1,TGTGCCAGCCAAAAGGGGGGGGGAAACCAGCCCCAGCATTTT,CASQKGGGNQPQHF
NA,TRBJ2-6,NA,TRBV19,TGTGCCAGTAGTCGAGTGGGGAGGTCTGGGACCAACGTCCTGACTTTC,CASSRVGRSGTNVLTF
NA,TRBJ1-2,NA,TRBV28,TGTGCCAGCACCTCCCCTGGGCAGGGGCCATTGGGCTACACCTTC,CASTSPGQGPLGYTF
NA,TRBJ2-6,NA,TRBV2,TGTGCCAGCAGACACAACCGAGGCACCGTAGAGAATAGCTCTGGGGCCAACGTCCTGACTTTC,CASRHNRGTVENSSGANVLTF
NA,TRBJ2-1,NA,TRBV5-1,TGCGCCAGCAGCTTAGACTACCCCTCCTACAATGAGCAGTTCTTC,CASSLDYPSYNEQFF
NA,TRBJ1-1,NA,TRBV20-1,TGCAGTGCTAGACAGGACACTGAAGCTTTCTTT,CSARQDTEAFF
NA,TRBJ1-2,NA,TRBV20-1,TGCAGTGCTAGTATCCGTAACTATGGCTACACCTTC,CSASIRNYGYTF
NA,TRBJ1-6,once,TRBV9,TGTGCCAGCAGCGTAGGAGGGTATAATTCACCCCTCCACTTT,CASSVGGYNSPLHF
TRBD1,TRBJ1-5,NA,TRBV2,TGTGCCAGCAGAGGAACAGGGGACCAGCCCCAGCATTTT,CASRGTGDQPQHF
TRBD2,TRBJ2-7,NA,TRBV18,TGTGCCAGCTCACCGCGACTAGCGGGAGAATCGGAGCAGTACTTC,CASSPRLAGESEQYF
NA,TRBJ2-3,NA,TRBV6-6,TGTGCCAGCAACTCCAACCGGTTAGATACGCAGTATTTT,CASNSNRLDTQYF
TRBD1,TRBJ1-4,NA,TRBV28,TGTGCCAGCAGTCCCCTCGGGACAGGGGGTGAAAAACTGTTTTTT,CASSPLGTGGEKLFF
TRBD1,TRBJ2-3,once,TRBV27,TGTGCCAGCAGTTTATACCCCAGGGGGTCTAGTACAGATACGCAGTATTTT,CASSLYPRGSSTDTQYF
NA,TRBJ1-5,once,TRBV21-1,TGTGCCAGCAGCAAAGTCGTAATAGGGGGTCAGCCCCAGCATTTT,CASSKVVIGGQPQHF
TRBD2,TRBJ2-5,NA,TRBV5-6,TGTGCCAGCAGCTTTTGGACTAGCGGAAACCGTGGGACCCAGTACTTC,CASSFWTSGNRGTQYF
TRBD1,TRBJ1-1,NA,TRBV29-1,TGCAGCGTTGAAGGACAGGGGGCCACTGAAGCTTTCTTT,CSVEGQGATEAFF
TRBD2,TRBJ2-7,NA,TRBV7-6,TGTGCCAGCAGCTTAGTTGGGGGACTAGTGGGGTACGAGCAGTACTTC,CASSLVGGLVGYEQYF
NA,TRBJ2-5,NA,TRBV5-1,TGCGCCAGCACTCCGGCGGGGAACCAAGAGACCCAGTACTTC,CASTPAGNQETQYF
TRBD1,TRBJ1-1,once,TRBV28,TGTGCCAGCAGTTTATCCCCGGGACAGGCGAACACTGAAGCTTTCTTT,CASSLSPGQANTEAFF
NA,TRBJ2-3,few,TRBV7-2,TGTGCCAGCAGCTTAAGCCGAGGAGATACGCAGTATTTT,CASSLSRGDTQYF
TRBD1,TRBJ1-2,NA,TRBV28,TGTGCCAGCAGTCGGGGACAGGGAAGAGGCTATGGCTACACCTTC,CASSRGQGRGYGYTF
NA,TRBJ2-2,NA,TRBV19,TGTGCCAGTACTACCGGGACAAACCTTAACACCGGGGAGCTGTTTTTT,CASTTGTNLNTGELFF
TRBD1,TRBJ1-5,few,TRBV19,TGTGCCAGTAGTAAACGGGACAGGGAAAGAGCCCAGCATTTT,CASSKRDRERAQHF
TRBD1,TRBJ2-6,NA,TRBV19,TGTGCCAGTAGTTTAGGACAGGAGAGCTCTGGGGCCAACGTCCTGACTTTC,CASSLGQESSGANVLTF
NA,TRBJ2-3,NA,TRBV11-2,TGTGCCAGCAGCGCTGAGGTCACAGATACGCAGTATTTT,CASSAEVTDTQYF
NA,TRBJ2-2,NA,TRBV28,TGTGCCAGCAGTTTAGTGTTTCGGGGACAAGTGACCGGGGAGCTGTTTTTT,CASSLVFRGQVTGELFF